This T cell receptor beta chain stems from a study of shared clonotypes between healthy human individuals. Whole-study findings and limits: Though the depth was large, rarefaction showed that sorted-subset sequencing was incomplete.

Profiled with immunoSEQ multiplex PCR; TCRdb holds only in-frame clones, not every one. The table lists approximately 1,500,000 clones, around 98% of them singletons. Notes on this clone: Its antigen is unidentified.

Germline values: CDR1 MDHEN, CDR2 SYDVKM. Trimming stripped 6 bases from V and 0 bases from J, with 9 bases between. CDR3 length: 13 amino acids. Partitioning of CD4+ cells yielded a CD45RA+ naive subset and a CD45RA-negative memory subset. What was sequenced was naive CD4+ T cells sorted from blood. Subset meaning: CD45RA+ positively selected. The chain employs TRBV28 and TRBJ2-7; D uncertain. This TCR was sampled from a man in his thirties or forties in good health. The CDR3 is CASRGWSSYEQYF. The CDR3 DNA reads TGTGCCAGCAGGGGGTGGAGCTCCTACGAGCAGTACTTC.